This record concerns one TCR beta chain sequence. It lacks a known antigen. Per-base quality was not reported, and no clone a single base away is much larger than it. Using the deep immunoSEQ assay, TCR CDR3 regions were amplified from genomic DNA by multiplex PCR. For each cell subset, the extracted genomic DNA was distributed evenly across all wells of several immunoSEQ 96-well plates, and each plate served as one replicate. For sorted subsets, roughly 190 ng of genomic DNA, equivalent to roughly 33,000 T cell genomes, went into each replicate PCR. The purified libraries were quantified using a Qubit 3.0 fluorometer, sized with a Bioanalyzer 2100, and then quantified again using the KAPA Library Quantification kit. Each immunoSEQ 96-well plate was sequenced on its own single-read 150-cycle Illumina NextSeq 550 flow cell. The authors' analysis ran thus. Because the immunoSEQ output held only junctional sequences and lacked quality scores, the filtering could not match the filtering applied to full-length reads. To assign V/J genes and CDR3, sequences were annotated using PyIR, a Python wrapper for IgBLAST v1.9, with IMGT germline references. Any read was removed if the V/J assignment was weak (E-value above 1e-6), the CDR3 was missing, or the read contained stop codons, out-of-frame junctions, or ambiguous translated residues. A V3J clonotype was defined by an identical inferred V gene, J gene, and CDR3 amino acid sequence. The percentage overlap between two repertoires was calculated by dividing the number of shared unique clonotypes by the size of the smaller repertoire. Repertoire richness was assessed with RTK rarefaction, the Chao1 estimator, and Recon v2.1 estimates of unobserved clonotypes. OLGA was used to compute generation probabilities for all TCRbeta clonotypes that the gDNA method yielded from a few donors. TCRdb re-hosts the immuneACCESS table, in-frame sequences only. Its copies lack some clones; in the studies checked, an unresolved V gene accounts for under half of them, and the cause for the rest is not known. V, J and clone size reflect that table, while D and trimming were determined from the DNA. In all, the sample holds 950,000 to 1,200,000 clones, and about 80% of those were seen once. The ten largest make up approximately 0.9% of the sample.

The sample originates from a study of shared clonotypes between healthy human individuals (dated by TCRdb to 2019 to 2021). Concerning the study at large: Three men and a couple of women, aged 18 to 49 years, made up the cohort. Per donor, leukapheresis produced somewhere between about 0.94 and 9.5 billion PBMCs. Libraries were prepared and TCR repertoires were sequenced by different laboratories using diverse techniques, in order to increase sequencing depth and limit assay-specific biases. For each donor, three plates each were used for CD4 naive and CD4 memory, two plates were used for CD8 naive, and one plate was used for CD8 memory. The study deeply sequenced blood TCR repertoires of about 5 healthy adults to estimate repertoire size and the extent of clonotype sharing between individuals.

The donors were healthy, HIV-negative adults with no recently reported acute infections or vaccinations. Only Caucasian adults living in Nashville, Tennessee, USA were represented among the donors. CD4+ T cells were enriched through magnetic negative selection, after which naive cells were positively selected on CD45RA and the remaining negative fraction served as the memory subset. Blood was collected by leukapheresis, and PBMCs were isolated by Ficoll-Histopaque density gradient centrifugation and then cryopreserved in liquid nitrogen vapor phase. Analytical flow cytometry was used to check the purity and quantity of every magnetically sorted T cell population. Genomic DNA was isolated from every sorted fraction and measured by UV absorbance on a Nanodrop 2000c. The investigation overall reported the following: Compared with non-shared clonotypes, the clonotypes found in all four sorted-subset donors had higher generation probabilities. Because the study included only a small number of donors, the genetic and exposure-history diversity represented was limited. Even with the large sequencing depth, rarefaction of the sorted-subset datasets indicated that sequencing was incomplete. Approximately 5% of naive CD4, 3.5% of naive CD8, approximately 2% of memory CD4, and 0.35% to 0.5% of memory CD8 clonotypes were shared across a few donors. Pairwise subsampling indicated that sequencing depth was expected to affect the degree of clonotype sharing among donors. Sampling was restricted to blood, and TCR repertoires in tissue are likely to differ from TCR repertoires in blood. Estimated clonotype richness was generally larger for naive than for memory subsets.

Including cysteine and phenylalanine, the CDR3 has 15 amino acids. The sequence is cut down to CDR3 DNA, 45 bases in frame from base 1. For CDR1 and CDR2, the germline V gene lists SGHAT and FQNNGV. V is reduced by 3 bases and J by 4 bases, leaving a spacing of 12 bases between them. Material for sequencing was memory CD4+ T cells from PBMCs. Explained via the paper, the cell subset or site label denotes: CD45RA-negative fraction. This clonotype was obtained from a man between 18 and 35 years old in good health. Some clones in this sample may be carry-over from other donors' samples. This sequence uses TRBV11-2 and TRBJ1-4; the D gene is unclear. The CDR3 region reads CASSFKTAVNEKLFF. The nucleotides read TGTGCCAGCAGCTTTAAGACCGCCGTTAATGAAAAACTGTTTTTT.